Listed below are T cell receptor beta chains from one sample, sequenced in a study of early T cells in non-severe SARS-CoV-2 infection. TCRdb itself ran the 5' RACE reads through MiXCR, one entry per CDR3 protein. The data show about 55,000 distinct CDR3 sequences, about 15% seen once. The sequencing used whole blood, collected at baseline. These receptors all come from an adult who was a healthcare worker with PCR-confirmed SARS-CoV-2 infection or an uninfected control (not recorded which). The CDR3 runs from the conserved cysteine through the conserved F or W. A D gene is named only where the DNA matches it firmly. Clone size appears in some rows only: once, few, many, or a class for an expanded clone.

abundance	j_gene	v_gene	d_gene	CDR3nt	CDR3aa
few	TRBJ2-4	TRBV15	NA	TGTGCCACCAGCAGAGACCGCGGGGCCAGCCTAGCCAAAAACATTCAGTACTTC	CATSRDRGASLAKNIQYF
NA	TRBJ1-1	TRBV20-1	NA	TGCAGTGCTAGGGGTCCCAGGGCTGAAGCTTTCTTT	CSARGPRAEAFF
NA	TRBJ1-2	TRBV7-9	NA	TGTGCCAGCAGCTCGAGACAGGAGTTTTATGGCTACACCTTC	CASSSRQEFYGYTF
NA	TRBJ1-2	TRBV7-9	TRBD1	TGTGCCAGCAGCTTCGGACAGGGGCCAAAATATGGCTACACCTTC	CASSFGQGPKYGYTF
many	TRBJ1-2	TRBV6-4	TRBD1	TGTGCCAGCAGGCCGGGACAGGCTTATGGCTACACCTTC	CASRPGQAYGYTF
few	TRBJ1-3	TRBV20-1	TRBD1	TGCAGTGCTAGTTTTACCGGACAGGACACCATATATTTT	CSASFTGQDTIYF
few	TRBJ2-7	TRBV9	TRBD2	TGTGCCAGCAGCGTCAGCGGGACTAACGAGCAGTACTTC	CASSVSGTNEQYF
few	TRBJ2-2	TRBV19	TRBD2	TGTGCCAGTAGGCGGACTAGCGGGGACACCGGGGAGCTGTTTTTT	CASRRTSGDTGELFF
NA	TRBJ1-4	TRBV5-1	TRBD1	TGCGCCAGCAACCAGGGGGACTCAACTAATGAAAAACTGTTTTTT	CASNQGDSTNEKLFF
NA	TRBJ1-1	TRBV10-3	NA	TGTGCCATCAGTGAGTCGGTGGAGAACACTGAAGCTTTCTTT	CAISESVENTEAFF
many	TRBJ2-6	TRBV2	NA	TGTGCCAGCAGTGAAGTTTTGTCTGGGGCCAACGTCCTGACTTTC	CASSEVLSGANVLTF
NA	TRBJ1-1	TRBV18	NA	TGTGCCAGCTCACCCTCTAGACAGGACTACACTGAAGCTTTCTTT	CASSPSRQDYTEAFF
few	TRBJ2-1	TRBV11-3	TRBD2	TGTGCCAGCAGCCATAGCGGGGGATCCTACAATGAGCAGTTCTTC	CASSHSGGSYNEQFF
few	TRBJ2-7	TRBV6-6	NA	TGTGCCAGCAGTTATCGAGGGTCGAACGCCTACGAGCAGTACTTC	CASSYRGSNAYEQYF
few	TRBJ1-2	TRBV5-6	NA	TGTGCCAGCAGCTTGCAACAAAACTATGGCTACACCTTC	CASSLQQNYGYTF
many	TRBJ2-1	TRBV7-7	TRBD1	TGTGCCAGCAGCCGAAGGACAGGGGCTGACAATGAGCAGTTCTTC	CASSRRTGADNEQFF
few	TRBJ2-1	TRBV6-4	NA	TGTGCCAGCAGTGACTCAGGGGACTACAATGAGCAGTTCTTC	CASSDSGDYNEQFF
few	TRBJ2-7	TRBV5-1	TRBD2	TGCGCCAGCAGCAAGGGACTAGCGGGTTCCTACGAGCAGTACTTC	CASSKGLAGSYEQYF
NA	TRBJ2-3	TRBV5-1	NA	TGCGCCAGCAGCGGAATAGCGGCGAGCACAGATACGCAGTATTTT	CASSGIAASTDTQYF
NA	TRBJ1-5	TRBV2	NA	TGTGCCAGCACTAAAGGGGGGCTAGGCAATCAGCCCCAGCATTTT	CASTKGGLGNQPQHF
once	TRBJ1-1	TRBV9	NA	TGTGCCAGCCTCCCGGGGGAGGGGAACACTGAAGCTTTCTTT	CASLPGEGNTEAFF
few	TRBJ1-1	TRBV20-1	NA	TGCAGTGCTAGGAGTTGGGGCGGGGACACTGAAGCTTTCTTT	CSARSWGGDTEAFF
many	TRBJ1-6	TRBV12-3/TRBV12-4	NA	TGTGCCAGCAGTTTACTCCACGATTCACCCCTCCACTTT	CASSLLHDSPLHF
few	TRBJ1-1	TRBV6-1	NA	TGTGCCAGCAGGTTAGACAGGAGGAGCACTGAAGCTTTCTTT	CASRLDRRSTEAFF
NA	TRBJ2-4	TRBV5-1	NA	TGCGCCAGCAGCTTGTTGGGGTACATTCAGTACTTC	CASSLLGYIQYF
NA	TRBJ2-3	TRBV5-1	NA	TGCGCCAGCAGCCCGGACCCCTTACGGGGTGGCACAGATACGCAGTATTTT	CASSPDPLRGGTDTQYF
few	TRBJ2-2	TRBV10-3	TRBD1	TGTGCCATCAGTGGATCGACAGGGGCGGACGGGGAGCTGTTTTTT	CAISGSTGADGELFF
NA	TRBJ2-1	TRBV20-1	TRBD2	TGCAGTGCTAGAGCCGGTCTAGCGGGGACCGGACTCGGGAATGAGCAGTTCTTC	CSARAGLAGTGLGNEQFF
NA	TRBJ2-3	TRBV28	NA	TGTGCCAGCCTGGGTGGGGGGATCGGGCGAGATACGCAGTATTTT	CASLGGGIGRDTQYF
NA	TRBJ1-2	TRBV28	NA	TGTGCCAGCAGTTTATGGGCCAAGGAAGTTGGCTACACCTTC	CASSLWAKEVGYTF
NA	TRBJ2-3	TRBV12-5	TRBD1	TGTGCTAGTGGTCCAGGGACAGGGCCATCTAGCACAGATACGCAGTATTTT	CASGPGTGPSSTDTQYF
many	TRBJ2-3	TRBV20-1	NA	TGCAGTGCTAGACTAGGTAGCACAGATACGCAGTATTTT	CSARLGSTDTQYF
NA	TRBJ2-7	TRBV25-1	TRBD2	TGTGCCAGCAGTGAATATGATGGCGGGAGAGTATACGAGCAGTACTTC	CASSEYDGGRVYEQYF
few	TRBJ1-1	TRBV24-1	NA	TGTGCCACCAGTGACCCGACAGTGGGAGCTTTCTTT	CATSDPTVGAFF
NA	TRBJ1-5	TRBV12-3/TRBV12-4	NA	TGTGCCAGCAGTCTGGGTCTGGGACTACAGGCCCAGCATTTT	CASSLGLGLQAQHF
many	TRBJ1-4	TRBV12-3/TRBV12-4	NA	TGTGCCAGCACAGGGGTGGACGAAAAACTGTTTTTT	CASTGVDEKLFF
many	TRBJ2-5	TRBV5-1	NA	TGCGCCAGCAGCTTGGTAGGGCAAGAGACCCAGTACTTC	CASSLVGQETQYF
NA	TRBJ2-7	TRBV2	TRBD2	TGTGCCAGCAAGGGACTAGCGGAAACCTACGAGCAGTACTTC	CASKGLAETYEQYF
many	TRBJ2-7	TRBV25-1	TRBD1	TGTGCCAGCTCCGCCACATACAGGACAGGGGGCCGCTACGAGCAGTACTTC	CASSATYRTGGRYEQYF
few	TRBJ1-3	TRBV3-1	NA	TGTGCCAGCGGCTCTGGAAACACCATATATTTT	CASGSGNTIYF
many	TRBJ1-3	TRBV9	TRBD1	TGTGCCAGCAGCACCGGACAGGGGGCGAGTCTCACCATATATTTT	CASSTGQGASLTIYF
few	TRBJ2-4	TRBV18	TRBD1	TGTGCCAGCTCACCTTCCGGGACAGGGGGCGCCAAAAACATTCAGTACTTC	CASSPSGTGGAKNIQYF
NA	TRBJ2-7	TRBV6-5	NA	TGTGCCAGCAGTTACTCCCCGGTTTCAGGGCATGGCTACGAGCAGTACTTC	CASSYSPVSGHGYEQYF
many	TRBJ2-1	TRBV9	TRBD1	TGTGCCAGCAGCGTAACTGCGACAGGGACCAACAATGAGCAGTTCTTC	CASSVTATGTNNEQFF
NA	TRBJ2-3	TRBV9	NA	TGTGCCAGCAGCGTAGTCCCGGAAGCAGATACGCAGTATTTT	CASSVVPEADTQYF
many	TRBJ2-1	TRBV4-2	TRBD1	TGTGCCAGCAGCCAAGAGGCTTCACCGGGACAGGGGGCCAATGAGCAGTTCTTC	CASSQEASPGQGANEQFF
NA	TRBJ2-7	TRBV6-5	NA	TGTGCCAGCAGTTCCAGGACTTCATTCTACGAGCAGTACTTC	CASSSRTSFYEQYF
few	TRBJ1-1	TRBV18	NA	TGTGCCAGCTCACTACAGGCGAACACTGAAGCTTTCTTT	CASSLQANTEAFF
few	TRBJ2-7	TRBV9	TRBD2	TGTGCCAGCAGCGTATCAGCGGGGGGTTACGAGCAGTACTTC	CASSVSAGGYEQYF
NA	TRBJ2-7	TRBV27	TRBD1	TGTGCCAGCAGTTACAGGGGGACCTACGAGCAGTACTTC	CASSYRGTYEQYF
NA	TRBJ2-3	TRBV6-1	TRBD1	TGTGCCACCCCGACAGGGAATACAGATACGCAGTATTTT	CATPTGNTDTQYF
NA	TRBJ1-3	TRBV3-1	TRBD1	TGTGCCAGCAGCCATCAGGGGGGATACTCTGGAAACACCATATATTTT	CASSHQGGYSGNTIYF